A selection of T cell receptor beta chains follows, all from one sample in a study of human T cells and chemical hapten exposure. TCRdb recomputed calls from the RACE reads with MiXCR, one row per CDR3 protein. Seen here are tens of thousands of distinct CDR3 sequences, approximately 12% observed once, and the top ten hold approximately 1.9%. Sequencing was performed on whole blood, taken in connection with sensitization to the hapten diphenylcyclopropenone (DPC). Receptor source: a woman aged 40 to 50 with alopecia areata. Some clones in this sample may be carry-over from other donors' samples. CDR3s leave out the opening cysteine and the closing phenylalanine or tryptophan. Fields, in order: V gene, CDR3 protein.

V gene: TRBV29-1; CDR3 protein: SVGGLFYNEQF
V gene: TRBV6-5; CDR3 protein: ASSYWSSGANVLT
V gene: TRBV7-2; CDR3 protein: ASSRIGDRVGQPQH
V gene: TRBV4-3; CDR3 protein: ASSSTAYQETQY
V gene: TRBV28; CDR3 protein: ASSVHSGNTGELF
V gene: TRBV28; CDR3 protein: ASSSPDATNYGYT
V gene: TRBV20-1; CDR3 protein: SATPGQGTYEQY
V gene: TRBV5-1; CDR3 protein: ASSEGTYGDTIY
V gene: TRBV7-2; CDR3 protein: ASSPPGAIYEQY
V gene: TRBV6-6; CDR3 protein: ASSSGSQY
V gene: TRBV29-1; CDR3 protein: SVAFRGNTEAF
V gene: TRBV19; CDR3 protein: ASSLGRPDTQY
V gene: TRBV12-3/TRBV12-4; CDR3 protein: ASSLSTNTEAF
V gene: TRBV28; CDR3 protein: ASSQGDGYEQY
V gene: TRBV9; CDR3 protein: ASSARQGSSYEQY
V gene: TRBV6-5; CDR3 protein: ASSYSADNNYGYT
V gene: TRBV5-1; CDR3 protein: ASQGDTEAF
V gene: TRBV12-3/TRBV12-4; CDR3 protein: ASSGRRGLRAF
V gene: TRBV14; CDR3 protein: ASSLRTKMNTEAF
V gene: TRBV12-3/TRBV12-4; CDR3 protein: ASSLEGGHEQF
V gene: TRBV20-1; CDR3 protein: SARDTGTGVAYEQY
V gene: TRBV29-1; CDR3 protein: SVDGRNTGELF
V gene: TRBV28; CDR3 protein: ASSLRQGAREQY
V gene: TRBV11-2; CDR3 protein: ASSSGLTYNEQF
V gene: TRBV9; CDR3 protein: ASSLAGGPHNEQF
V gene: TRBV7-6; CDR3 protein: ASSLTGGRSYEQF
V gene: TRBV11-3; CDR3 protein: ASSATSGVATGELF
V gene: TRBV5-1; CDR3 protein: ASSLSAGYTDTQY
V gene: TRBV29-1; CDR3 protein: SVLTSSSYNEQF
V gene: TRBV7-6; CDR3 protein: ASSLALSGANVLT
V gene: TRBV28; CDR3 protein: ASTPSARGKVSYEQY
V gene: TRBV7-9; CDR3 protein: ASRGQGSSPLH
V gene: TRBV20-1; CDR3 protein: SARDSGTGDGYEQY
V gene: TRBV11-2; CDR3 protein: ASSLTGMNTEAF
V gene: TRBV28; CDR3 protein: ASSFQRETQY